This is a list of T cell receptor beta chains from one sample in a study of STAT3 mutations in large granular lymphocyte leukemia. Clones were read by immunoSEQ multiplex PCR, and TCRdb kept only the in-frame ones, dropping some. The sample gives nearly 25,000 clones, approximately 94% of which show up once; more than 6% is in the top ten. Material: peripheral blood mononuclear cells. Receptors were obtained from a man between 40 and 49 years old with T-cell large granular lymphocyte leukemia. Some clones in this sample may be carry-over from other donors' samples. Both conserved end residues are part of each CDR3. A D gene is named only where the DNA matches it firmly. Clone size is shown for a subset of rows, as once, few, many or a class of expanded clone.

d_call,v_call,j_call,clone_size,cdr3_aa,cdr3_nt
TRBD2,TRBV11-2,TRBJ2-7,.,CASSLTSGGIYEQYF,TGTGCCAGCAGCTTAACTAGCGGGGGGATATACGAGCAGTACTTC
.,TRBV5-1,TRBJ2-5,.,CASSLSAVGSQETQYF,TGCGCCAGCAGCTTGTCGGCTGTGGGGTCTCAAGAGACCCAGTACTTC
.,TRBV5-1,TRBJ1-4,.,CASTLAWGEGEKLFF,TGCGCCAGCACCTTGGCGTGGGGTGAGGGTGAAAAACTGTTTTTT
.,TRBV28,TRBJ2-7,once,CASRTASGQTYEQYF,TGTGCCAGCAGAACTGCGTCGGGGCAGACCTACGAGCAGTACTTC
TRBD1,TRBV5-1,TRBJ2-7,.,CASSLEVVRDRHF,TGCGCCAGCAGCTTGGAGGTAGTAAGGGACAGGCACTTC
.,TRBV19,TRBJ1-2,.,CASSMRVSLGYGYTF,TGTGCCAGTAGTATGCGTGTTTCTTTGGGCTATGGCTACACCTTC
TRBD2,TRBV29-1,TRBJ2-1,.,CSAELAGADNEQFF,TGCAGCGCCGAACTAGCGGGGGCCGACAATGAGCAGTTCTTC
.,TRBV6-5,TRBJ1-6,.,CASRPIGGNSPLHF,TGTGCCAGCAGGCCAATTGGGGGGAATTCACCCCTCCACTTT
.,TRBV5-4,TRBJ1-1,.,CASSLALSGTEAFF,TGTGCCAGCAGCTTGGCACTCTCGGGCACTGAAGCTTTCTTT
.,TRBV25-1,TRBJ2-1,.,CASSVSGRVNEQFF,TGTGCCAGCAGTGTGTCTGGGCGGGTAAATGAGCAGTTCTTC
TRBD2,TRBV7-9,TRBJ2-5,.,CASSLAPGLAVQETQYF,TGTGCCAGCAGCCTAGCCCCGGGACTAGCGGTACAAGAGACCCAGTACTTC
TRBD1,TRBV18,TRBJ1-2,.,CASSPDRGIYGYTF,TGTGCCAGCTCACCGGACAGGGGGATTTATGGCTACACCTTC
TRBD1,TRBV7-9,TRBJ1-1,.,CASSYGTAPEAFF,TGTGCCAGCAGCTACGGGACAGCGCCTGAAGCTTTCTTT
TRBD2,TRBV18,TRBJ2-3,.,CASSPKTGGRSSTDTQYF,TGTGCCAGCTCACCGAAAACGGGGGGACGTTCTAGCACAGATACGCAGTATTTT
.,TRBV19,TRBJ2-5,.,CASSPRQRETQYF,TGTGCCAGTAGTCCGAGACAGCGGGAGACCCAGTACTTC
.,TRBV10-2,TRBJ2-7,.,CASTPREYDEQYF,TGCGCCAGCACCCCCCGGGAATATGACGAGCAGTACTTC
.,TRBV7-9,TRBJ1-1,.,CASSLGNGSNTEAFF,TGTGCCAGCAGCTTGGGGAATGGGTCGAACACTGAAGCTTTCTTT
.,TRBV7-9,TRBJ1-2,.,CASIEGKRDYGYTF,TGTGCCAGCATCGAAGGGAAGAGGGACTATGGCTACACCTTC
TRBD1,TRBV5-1,TRBJ2-2,.,CASSDGTGSLGTGELFF,TGCGCCAGCAGCGACGGGACAGGGTCCCTGGGCACCGGGGAGCTGTTTTTT
TRBD2,TRBV7-2,TRBJ2-3,once,CASSLVGTSQTTDTQYF,TGTGCCAGCAGCTTAGTGGGGACTAGCCAGACCACAGATACGCAGTATTTT
.,TRBV6-6,TRBJ2-7,once,CASSSRVYEQYF,TGTGCCAGCAGCTCCAGGGTATACGAGCAGTACTTC
.,TRBV9,TRBJ1-6,.,CASSPTQGLALYSPLHF,TGTGCCAGCAGCCCCACACAGGGACTGGCTCTTTATTCACCCCTCCACTTT
TRBD1,TRBV27,TRBJ1-2,.,CASSLSDRGYGYTF,TGTGCCAGCAGTTTATCGGACAGGGGATATGGCTACACCTTC
.,TRBV6-5,TRBJ2-4,.,CASSYSQGAKNIQYF,TGTGCCAGCAGTTACTCCCAGGGAGCCAAAAACATTCAGTACTTC
.,TRBV18,TRBJ2-7,.,CASSPGSYEQYF,TGTGCCAGCTCCCCAGGGTCCTACGAGCAGTACTTC
TRBD1,TRBV5-8,TRBJ2-7,.,CASSPGQGASYEQYF,TGTGCCAGCAGCCCGGGACAGGGGGCTTCCTACGAGCAGTACTTC
.,TRBV4-1,TRBJ2-2,.,CASSQGVLNTGELFF,TGCGCCAGCAGCCAAGGGGTACTAAACACCGGGGAGCTGTTTTTT
TRBD2,TRBV11-3,TRBJ2-5,.,CASSLGGTSGGQETQYF,TGTGCCAGCAGCTTAGGGGGGACTAGCGGGGGACAAGAGACCCAGTACTTC
.,TRBV7-9,TRBJ1-2,.,CASSLEHNNYGYTF,TGTGCCAGCAGCTTAGAGCACAATAACTATGGCTACACCTTC
TRBD2,TRBV19,TRBJ2-7,.,CASSPQGTSGGYEQYF,TGTGCCAGTAGCCCCCAAGGGACTAGCGGGGGCTACGAGCAGTACTTC
.,TRBV5-8,TRBJ1-1,.,CASSLSTEAFF,TGTGCCAGCAGCTTGAGTACTGAAGCTTTCTTT
.,TRBV10-3,TRBJ1-2,.,CAISEPGHEANYGYTF,TGTGCCATCAGTGAGCCCGGACACGAGGCTAACTATGGCTACACCTTC
.,TRBV20-1,TRBJ1-2,.,CSARGTTGYTF,TGCAGTGCTAGGGGGACAACGGGCTACACCTTC
TRBD1,TRBV6-5,TRBJ2-1,once,CASSKTGVNEQFF,TGTGCCAGCAGTAAGACAGGGGTGAATGAGCAGTTCTTC
.,TRBV18,TRBJ1-1,.,CASSPQSEAFF,TGTGCCAGCTCACCACAAAGTGAAGCTTTCTTT
.,TRBV9,TRBJ2-7,.,CASSVAGEVYYEQYF,TGTGCCAGCAGCGTAGCGGGGGAGGTATACTACGAGCAGTACTTC
.,TRBV7-9,TRBJ2-5,.,CASSSDVYQETQYF,TGTGCCAGCAGCTCGGACGTGTACCAAGAGACCCAGTACTTC
.,TRBV25-1,TRBJ2-7,.,CASAATGYEQYF,TGTGCCAGCGCAGCTACAGGGTACGAGCAGTACTTC
.,TRBV28,TRBJ2-3,.,CASLKGSASGVYF,TGTGCCAGCTTAAAGGGGTCCGCCTCAGGCGTGTATTTT
.,TRBV6-5,TRBJ1-1,.,CASSSRSQQNTEAFF,TGTGCCAGCAGTTCCCGGAGTCAGCAGAACACTGAAGCTTTCTTT
.,TRBV23-1,TRBJ1-2,.,CASSPTPLHSYTF,TGCGCCAGCAGTCCGACACCCCTCCACAGCTACACCTTC
.,TRBV4-2,TRBJ1-5,once,CASSQDLSTNQPQHF,TGTGCCAGCAGCCAAGATCTTTCCACAAATCAGCCCCAGCATTTT
.,TRBV19,TRBJ1-6,.,CARKGSPLHF,TGTGCCAGGAAGGGATCACCCCTCCACTTT
.,TRBV7-2,TRBJ1-6,once,CASSPGSSPLHF,TGTGCCAGCAGCCCCGGAAGTTCACCCCTCCACTTT
TRBD1,TRBV6-6,TRBJ1-2,.,CASSYSRGRGYTF,TGTGCCAGCAGTTACTCAAGGGGGCGAGGCTACACCTTC
.,TRBV18,TRBJ1-6,.,CASSLNPGVSSPLHF,TGTGCCAGCTCACTCAACCCCGGGGTGAGTTCACCCCTCCACTTT
.,TRBV27,TRBJ2-7,.,CASRGSSYEQYF,TGTGCCAGCAGGGGCTCATCCTACGAGCAGTACTTC
.,TRBV19,TRBJ1-5,.,CASSIDSPAFDSNQPQHF,TGTGCCAGTAGTATAGATAGTCCGGCTTTCGATAGCAATCAGCCCCAGCATTTT
TRBD2,TRBV6-5,TRBJ2-1,.,CASRPGLADYNEQFF,TGTGCCAGCAGACCCGGACTAGCGGACTACAATGAGCAGTTCTTC
.,TRBV10-3,TRBJ2-7,.,CAISESGTKASYEQYF,TGTGCCATCAGTGAGTCTGGGACAAAAGCATCCTACGAGCAGTACTTC
.,TRBV29-1,TRBJ1-2,.,CSVEDPDRSYTF,TGCAGCGTTGAAGATCCCGATCGGAGCTACACCTTC
.,TRBV13,TRBJ1-2,.,CASSLERGRLGYTF,TGTGCCAGCAGCTTAGAGCGGGGGAGGCTGGGCTACACCTTC